These 17 T cell receptor beta chains share one sample of origin, sequenced in a study of regulatory T cells in long-lasting Graves disease. Building the TCR beta libraries relied on iRepertoire HTBI primers, and CDR3 regions underwent Arm-PCR. From the multiplex PCR reads, TCRdb called clonotypes with MiXCR, one entry per CDR3 protein. The sample holds roughly 380,000 distinct CDR3 sequences, roughly a sixth seen once. The sample's time point: newly diagnosed GD, antithyroid drugs for less than 3 months. RNA isolated from PBMCs was used to make the TCR library. This specimen was peripheral blood mononuclear cells (PBMCs), taken at new diagnosis, from a patient treated with antithyroid drugs. These receptors came from a female donor with Graves disease.

This clonotype was recorded many times. CDR3 nucleotide sequence: TGTGCCAGCAGTACCTCGTCTAACTATGGCTACACCTTC. Translation gives CASSTSSNYGYTF. V usage is TRBV27 and J usage is TRBJ1-2, with D unclear. The germline V gene has CDR1 MNHEY and CDR2 SMNVEV (reference sequence). V was shortened by 5 bases and J by 0 bases, with 7 bases between the two germline ends. The CDR3 extends over 13 amino acids.

V gene TRBV7-9 combines with J gene TRBJ2-7; possibly TRBD2 for D (6 bases). Trimming cost V 1 base and J 5 bases, with 12 bases left between them. The V gene's germline CDR1 is SEHNR and CDR2 FQNEAQ (reference sequence). This CDR3 spans 14 amino acids. This CDR3 reads CASSLEASANEQYF. CDR3 nucleotide sequence: TGTGCCAGCAGCTTAGAGGCTAGCGCGAACGAGCAGTACTTC. Based on the CDR3 plus reference TRBV7-9 and TRBJ2-7, the full variable domain is DTGVSQNPRHKITKRGQNVTFRCDPISEHNRLYWYRQTLGQGPEFLTYFQNEAQLEKSRLLSDRFSAERPKGSFSTLEIQRTEQGDSAMYLCASSLEASANEQYFGPGTRLTVT.

This clonotype was detected only a few times. The chain is built from TRBV7-2 and TRBJ2-1, with TRBD2 as a possible D gene (5 bases). CDR3 size: 12 residues. V lost 5 bases to trimming and J lost 8 bases, with 10 bases between them. Germline-derived CDR1 and CDR2 are SGHTA and FQGNSA. CDR3 residues: CASSVTRDEQFF. DNA for the CDR3: TGTGCCAGCAGCGTAACTAGGGATGAGCAGTTCTTC.

As for this clonotype: Its ends do not fully match the called genes, so a read error is possible. V and J are TRBV7-2 and TRBJ2-1, with 11 bases matching TRBD2. The CDR3 runs 16 residues. CDR1 is SGHTA, CDR2 FQGNSA, per germline. The CDR3: CASSLTGTSGYSEQFF. As DNA, the CDR3 is TGTGCCAGCAGCTTGACCGGGACTAGCGGATACAGTGAGCAGTTCTTC.

The chain has TRBV6-2 or TRBV6-3 and TRBJ2-1; 7 bases are a match to TRBD2. Germline loops: CDR1 MNHEY, CDR2 SVGEGT. The length of the CDR3 is 16 residues. Unmatched junction bases numbered 12, after V lost 8 bases and J lost 2 bases. CDR3 protein: CASSSRLASTYNEQFF. The CDR3, as DNA: TGTGCCAGCTCCTCAAGACTAGCCTCGACCTACAATGAGCAGTTCTTC.

V usage is TRBV3-1 and J usage is TRBJ2-1; D perhaps matches TRBD2 (5 bases). Trimming removed 4 bases at V and 7 bases at J, with 14 bases between. Germline V gene sequence: CDR1 LGHDT, CDR2 YNNKEL (reference sequence). The CDR3 spans 14 residues. Written as DNA, the CDR3 is TGTGCCAGCAGCCCTAGCCGGCGACTAAATGAGCAGTTCTTC. This encodes CASSPSRRLNEQFF.

Details on this clonotype: Being one base from a much bigger clone, this may be a read error. This sequence joins TRBV20-1 and TRBJ2-1; either TRBD1 or TRBD2 may fit D (7 bases each). The CDR3 totals 14 residues. With 3 bases removed from V and 9 bases from J, the gap between germline ends came to 18 bases. CDR1 and CDR2 (germline): DFQATT, SNEGSKA (reference sequence). CDR3 loop: CSARFRGGLGEQFF. CDR3 sequence (DNA): TGCAGTGCTAGGTTCAGGGGGGGTCTTGGTGAGCAGTTCTTC.

With respect to this clonotype: Germline is not matched at one junction end, which may reflect a read error. The chain couples TRBV11-1 to TRBJ2-3; D ambiguous. The CDR3 is 14 residues long. Germline CDR1 reads SGHAT; CDR2 reads FQDESV (reference sequence). Written as DNA, the CDR3 is TGTGCCAGCAGCCCGTCTCGAGCCACAGATACGCAGTGTTTT. Its protein is CASSPSRATDTQCF.

This clonotype was observed at least ten times. This chain uses TRBV6-5 with TRBJ1-2; D is perhaps TRBD1 (6 bases). The CDR3 has 14 residues. V dropped 4 bases and J dropped 5 bases, with 14 bases sitting between them. Germline values: CDR1 MNHEY, CDR2 SVGAGI. CDR3 loop: CASSSLAGEYGYTF. Written as DNA, the CDR3 is TGTGCCAGCAGTTCTTTGGCAGGGGAGTATGGCTACACCTTC.

The table lists this clonotype with a few counts. This sequence joins TRBV6-2 or TRBV6-3 and TRBJ2-2, with 8 bases that match TRBD2. In germline, CDR1 is MNHEY, CDR2 SVGEGT. This CDR3 contains 16 residues. V lost 4 bases to trimming and J lost 4 bases; unmatched junction nucleotides: 8. CDR3 sequence: CASSSGTSIGTGELFF. DNA of the CDR3: TGTGCCAGCAGTTCCGGGACTAGTATTGGCACCGGGGAGCTGTTTTTT.

The sample holds many counts of this clonotype. The rearrangement links TRBV3-1 to TRBJ2-5; weak D call: TRBD1 (6 bases). From germline, CDR1 is LGHDT and CDR2 YNNKEL (reference sequence). With 0 bases removed from V and 4 bases from J, the gap between germline ends came to 18 bases. The CDR3 runs 17 residues. Written as DNA, the CDR3 is TGTGCCAGCAGCCAAGACCCTCCTGGGGGCGGATCAGAGACCCAGTACTTC. Translation gives CASSQDPPGGGSETQYF.

This clonotype appeared many times. The rearrangement links TRBV2 to TRBJ1-4; D call uncertain. The V end was cut by 9 bases, the J end by 9 bases, with 14 bases between. The CDR3 is made up of 12 amino acids. Germline V gene data show CDR1 as SNHLY and CDR2 as FYNNEI. The chain's CDR3 is CASTRILKKLFF. Written as DNA, the CDR3 is TGTGCCAGTACCAGGATTCTCAAAAAACTGTTTTTT.

The sample holds many counts of this clonotype. The CDR3 region is CASSSRTANTEAFF. The CDR3 region has the DNA TGTGCCAGCAGTTCACGGACGGCGAACACTGAAGCTTTCTTT. The chain uses TRBV27 and TRBJ1-1; D is uncertain. Trimming stripped 4 bases from V and 1 base from J, with 10 bases between. The V gene's germline CDR1 is MNHEY and CDR2 SMNVEV (reference sequence). This CDR3 is built from 14 residues.

This clonotype was observed many times. This chain uses TRBV20-1 with TRBJ2-7, with TRBD2 identical over 10 bases. Germline CDR1 DFQATT, CDR2 SNEGSKA (reference sequence). J lost 4 bases, V lost 3 bases, and 12 bases had no gene match. This CDR3 has 16 amino acids. The CDR3 DNA sequence: TGCAGTGCTAGTGGGACGGTGGGACTAGCGTTTTACGAGCAGTACTTC. It translates to CSASGTVGLAFYEQYF.

The V and J genes are TRBV18 and TRBJ2-4; 12 bases are shared with TRBD2. This CDR3 has 17 residues. Germline CDR1 is KGHSH and CDR2 is LQKENI. Trimming at V came to 2 bases and at J to 9 bases, leaving 11 bases not matched to a gene. CDR3 DNA: TGTGCCAGCTCACCAAGGACTAGCGGGGCTCCCCGAGGCATTCAGTACTTC. It specifies CASSPRTSGAPRGIQYF.

This clonotype was seen ten or more times. V and J are TRBV12-3 or TRBV12-4 and TRBJ2-3, with TRBD2 as a possible D gene (6 bases). Trimming left V 5 bases short and J 1 base short, with 13 bases between. The CDR3 length is 15 residues. CDR3 bases: TGTGCCAGCAGTCCGCGCGGGGTAGGCACAGATACGCAGTATTTT. Translated, it gives CASSPRGVGTDTQYF.

The rearrangement joins TRBV7-9 to TRBJ2-1, with D possibly called TRBD1 or TRBD2 (6 bases each). In germline, CDR1 is SEHNR, CDR2 FQNEAQ (reference sequence). CDR3 length equals 17 residues. The ends were cut back, 5 bases at V and 7 bases at J, with 24 bases in the middle. The CDR3 DNA reads TGTGCCAGCAGCCCCGGAGGGGGGCCTATAGGGGGAAATGAGCAGTTCTTC. Encoded protein: CASSPGGGPIGGNEQFF.